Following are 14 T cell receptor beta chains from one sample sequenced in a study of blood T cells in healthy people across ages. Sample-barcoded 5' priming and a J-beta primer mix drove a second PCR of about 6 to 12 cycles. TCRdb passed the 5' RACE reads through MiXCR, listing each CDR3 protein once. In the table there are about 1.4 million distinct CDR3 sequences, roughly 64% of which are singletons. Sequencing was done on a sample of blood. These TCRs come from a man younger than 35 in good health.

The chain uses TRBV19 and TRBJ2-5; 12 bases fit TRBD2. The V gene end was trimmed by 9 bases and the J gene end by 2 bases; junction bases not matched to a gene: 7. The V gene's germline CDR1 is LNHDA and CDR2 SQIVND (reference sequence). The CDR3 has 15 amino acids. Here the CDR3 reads CASGTSGQTQETQYF. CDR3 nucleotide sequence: TGTGCCAGCGGGACTAGCGGGCAAACTCAAGAGACCCAGTACTTC.

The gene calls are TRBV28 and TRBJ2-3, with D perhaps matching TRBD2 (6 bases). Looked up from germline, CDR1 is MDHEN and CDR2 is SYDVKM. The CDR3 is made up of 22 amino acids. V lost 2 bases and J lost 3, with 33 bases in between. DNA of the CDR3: TGTGCCAGCAGTTTAGGACCCCCCACTATGGGCGGGGTCCTCTTAGGGACAGATACGCAGTATTTT. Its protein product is CASSLGPPTMGGVLLGTDTQYF.

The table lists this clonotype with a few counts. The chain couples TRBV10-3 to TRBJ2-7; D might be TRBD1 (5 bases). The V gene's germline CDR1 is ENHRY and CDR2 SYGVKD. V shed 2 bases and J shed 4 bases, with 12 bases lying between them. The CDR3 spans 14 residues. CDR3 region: CAISEQGFEYEQYF. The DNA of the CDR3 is TGTGCCATCAGTGAGCAGGGATTCGAGTACGAGCAGTACTTC.

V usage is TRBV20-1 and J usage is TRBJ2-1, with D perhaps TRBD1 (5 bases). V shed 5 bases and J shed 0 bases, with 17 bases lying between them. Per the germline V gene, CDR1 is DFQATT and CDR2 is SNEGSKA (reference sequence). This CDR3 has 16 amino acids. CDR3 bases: TGCAGTGCTTCCCTTCCTTGGGGCTACTCCTACAATGAGCAGTTCTTC. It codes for CSASLPWGYSYNEQFF.

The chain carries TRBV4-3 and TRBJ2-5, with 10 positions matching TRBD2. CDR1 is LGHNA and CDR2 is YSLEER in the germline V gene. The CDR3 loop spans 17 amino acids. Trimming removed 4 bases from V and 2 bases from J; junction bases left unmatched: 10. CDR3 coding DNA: TGCGCCAGCAGCCCTAGGAAGCGGGGGGGAGAACAAGAGACCCAGTACTTC. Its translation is CASSPRKRGGEQETQYF.

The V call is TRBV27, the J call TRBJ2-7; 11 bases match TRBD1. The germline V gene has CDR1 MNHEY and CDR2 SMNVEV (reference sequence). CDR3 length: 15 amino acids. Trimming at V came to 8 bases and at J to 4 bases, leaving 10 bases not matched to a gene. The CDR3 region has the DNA TGTGCCAGCTCGATAGGACAGGGGGCGATGTACGAGCAGTACTTC. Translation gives CASSIGQGAMYEQYF.

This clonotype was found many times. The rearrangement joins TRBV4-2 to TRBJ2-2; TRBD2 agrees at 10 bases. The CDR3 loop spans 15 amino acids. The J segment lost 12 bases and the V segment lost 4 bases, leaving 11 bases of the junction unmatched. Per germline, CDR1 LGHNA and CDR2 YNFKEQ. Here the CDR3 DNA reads TGTGCCAGCAGCCCCGGACTAGCGGACCCCGGACAGCTGTTTTTT. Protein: CASSPGLADPGQLFF.

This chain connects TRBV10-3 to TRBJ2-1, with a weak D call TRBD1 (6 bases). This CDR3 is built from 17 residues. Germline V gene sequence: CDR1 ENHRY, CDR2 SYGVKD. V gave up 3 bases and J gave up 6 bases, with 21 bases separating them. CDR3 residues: CAISDSGTPYPSNEQFF. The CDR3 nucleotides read TGTGCCATCAGTGATTCCGGGACACCGTACCCGTCCAATGAGCAGTTCTTC.

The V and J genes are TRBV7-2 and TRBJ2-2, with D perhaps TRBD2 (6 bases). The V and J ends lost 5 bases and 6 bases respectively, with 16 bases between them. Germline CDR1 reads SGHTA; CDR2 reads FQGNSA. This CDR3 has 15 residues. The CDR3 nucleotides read TGTGCCAGCAGCCCAATAGGCGGGGAGGCCGGGGAGCTGTTTTTT. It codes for CASSPIGGEAGELFF. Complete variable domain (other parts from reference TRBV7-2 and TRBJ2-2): GAGVSQSPSNKVTEKGKDVELRCDPISGHTALYWYRQSLGQGLEFLIYFQGNSAPDKSGLPSDRFSAERTGGSVSTLTIQRTQQEDSAVYLCASSPIGGEAGELFFGEGSRLTVL.

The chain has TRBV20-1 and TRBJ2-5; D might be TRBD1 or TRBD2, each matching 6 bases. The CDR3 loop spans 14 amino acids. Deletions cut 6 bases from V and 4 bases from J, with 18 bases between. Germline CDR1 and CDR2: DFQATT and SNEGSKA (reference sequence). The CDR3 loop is CSATPMGGGETQYF. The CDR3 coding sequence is TGCAGTGCCACCCCCATGGGGGGCGGAGAGACCCAGTACTTC.

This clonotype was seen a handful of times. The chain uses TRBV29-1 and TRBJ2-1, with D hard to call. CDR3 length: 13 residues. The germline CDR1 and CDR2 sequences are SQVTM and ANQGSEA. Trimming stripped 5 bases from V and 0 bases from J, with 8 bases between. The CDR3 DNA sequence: TGCAGCGTTTGTCATTCCTCCTACAATGAGCAGTTCTTC. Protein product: CSVCHSSYNEQFF.

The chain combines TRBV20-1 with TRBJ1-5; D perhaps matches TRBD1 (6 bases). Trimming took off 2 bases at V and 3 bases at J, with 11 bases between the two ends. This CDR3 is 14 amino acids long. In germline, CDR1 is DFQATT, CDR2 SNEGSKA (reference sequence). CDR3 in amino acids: CSARQTGSNQPQHF. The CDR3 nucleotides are TGCAGTGCTAGACAAACAGGGTCCAATCAGCCCCAGCATTTT.

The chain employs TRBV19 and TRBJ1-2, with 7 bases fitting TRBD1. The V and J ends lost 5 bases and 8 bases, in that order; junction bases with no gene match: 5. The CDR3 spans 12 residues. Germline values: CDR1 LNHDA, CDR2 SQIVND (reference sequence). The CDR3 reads CASSANRGGYTF. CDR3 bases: TGTGCCAGTAGTGCCAACAGGGGCGGCTACACCTTC.

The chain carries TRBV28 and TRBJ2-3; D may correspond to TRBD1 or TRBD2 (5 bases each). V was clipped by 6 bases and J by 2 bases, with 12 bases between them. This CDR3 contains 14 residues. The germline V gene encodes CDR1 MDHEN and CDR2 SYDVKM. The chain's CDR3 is CASSPGRNTDTQYF. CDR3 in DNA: TGTGCCAGCAGCCCGGGACGGAACACAGATACGCAGTATTTT.